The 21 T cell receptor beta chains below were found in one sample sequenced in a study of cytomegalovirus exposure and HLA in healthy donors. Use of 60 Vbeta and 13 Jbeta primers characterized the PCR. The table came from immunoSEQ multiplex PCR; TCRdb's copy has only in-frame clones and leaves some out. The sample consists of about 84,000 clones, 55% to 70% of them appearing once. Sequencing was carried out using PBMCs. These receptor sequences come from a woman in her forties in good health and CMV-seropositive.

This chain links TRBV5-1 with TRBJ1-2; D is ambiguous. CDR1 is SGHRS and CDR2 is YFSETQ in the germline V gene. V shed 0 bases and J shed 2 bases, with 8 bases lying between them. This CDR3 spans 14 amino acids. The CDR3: CASSLAGSNYGYTF. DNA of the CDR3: TGCGCCAGCAGCTTGGCCGGGTCGAACTATGGCTACACCTTC.

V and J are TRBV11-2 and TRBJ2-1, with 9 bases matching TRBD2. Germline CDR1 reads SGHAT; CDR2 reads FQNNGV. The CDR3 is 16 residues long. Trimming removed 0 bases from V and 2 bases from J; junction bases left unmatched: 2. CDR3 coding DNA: TGTGCCAGCAGCTTAGAGGCTAGCGGGACCTACAATGAGCAGTTCTTC. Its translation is CASSLEASGTYNEQFF.

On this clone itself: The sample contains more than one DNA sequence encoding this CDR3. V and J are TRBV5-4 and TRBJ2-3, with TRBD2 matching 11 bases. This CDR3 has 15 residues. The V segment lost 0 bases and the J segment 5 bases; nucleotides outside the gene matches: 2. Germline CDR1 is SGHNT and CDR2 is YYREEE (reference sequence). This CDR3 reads CASSLELAGGDTQYF. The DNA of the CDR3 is TGTGCCAGCAGCTTGGAGCTAGCGGGAGGAGATACGCAGTATTTT. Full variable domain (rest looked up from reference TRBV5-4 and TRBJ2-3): ETGVTQSPTHLIKTRGQQVTLRCSSQSGHNTVSWYQQALGQGPQFIFQYYREEENGRGNFPPRFSGLQFPNYSSELNVNALELDDSALYLCASSLELAGGDTQYFGPGTRLTVL.

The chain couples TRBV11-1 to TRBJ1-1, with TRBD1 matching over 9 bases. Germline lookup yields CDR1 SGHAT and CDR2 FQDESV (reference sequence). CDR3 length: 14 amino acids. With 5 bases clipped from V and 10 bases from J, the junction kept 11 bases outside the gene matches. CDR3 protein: CASSPRGQGMGAFF. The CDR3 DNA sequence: TGTGCCAGCAGCCCTCGAGGACAGGGGATGGGAGCTTTCTTT.

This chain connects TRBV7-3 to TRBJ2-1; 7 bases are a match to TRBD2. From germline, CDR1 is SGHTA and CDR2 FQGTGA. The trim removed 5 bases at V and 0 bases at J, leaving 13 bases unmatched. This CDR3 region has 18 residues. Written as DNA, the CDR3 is TGTGCCAGCAGCCATGGAGCTAGCGGAAAGAGCTCCTACAATGAGCAGTTCTTC. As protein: CASSHGASGKSSYNEQFF.

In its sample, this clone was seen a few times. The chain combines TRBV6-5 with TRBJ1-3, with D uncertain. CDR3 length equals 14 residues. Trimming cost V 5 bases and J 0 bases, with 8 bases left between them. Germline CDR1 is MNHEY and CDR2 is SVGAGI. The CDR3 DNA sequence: TGTGCCAGCAGTGAGGAATACTCTGGAAACACCATATATTTT. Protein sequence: CASSEEYSGNTIYF.

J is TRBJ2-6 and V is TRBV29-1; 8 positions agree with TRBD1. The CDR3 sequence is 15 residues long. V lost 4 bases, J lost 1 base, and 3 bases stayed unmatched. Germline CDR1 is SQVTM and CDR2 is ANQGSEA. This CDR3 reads CSVGQGTSGANVLTF. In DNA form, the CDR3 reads TGCAGCGTTGGACAGGGGACATCTGGGGCCAACGTCCTGACTTTC.

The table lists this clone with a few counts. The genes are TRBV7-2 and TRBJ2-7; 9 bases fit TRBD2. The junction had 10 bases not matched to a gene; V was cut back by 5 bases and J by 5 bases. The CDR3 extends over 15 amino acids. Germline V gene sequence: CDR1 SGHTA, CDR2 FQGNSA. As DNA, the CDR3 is TGTGCCAGCAGCCTCCGGTTAGCGGGAGTCGACGAGCAGTACTTC. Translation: CASSLRLAGVDEQYF.

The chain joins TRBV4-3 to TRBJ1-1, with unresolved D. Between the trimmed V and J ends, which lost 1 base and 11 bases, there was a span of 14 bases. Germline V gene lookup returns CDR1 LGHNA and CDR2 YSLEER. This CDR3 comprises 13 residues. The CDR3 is CASSQAPGSVAFF. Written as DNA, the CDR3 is TGCGCCAGCAGCCAAGCCCCGGGGTCCGTGGCTTTCTTT.

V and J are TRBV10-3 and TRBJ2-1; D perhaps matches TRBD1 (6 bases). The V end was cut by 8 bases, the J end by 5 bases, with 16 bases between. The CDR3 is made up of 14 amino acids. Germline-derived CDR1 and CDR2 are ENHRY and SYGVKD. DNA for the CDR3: TGTGCCATCCGGGCCGAAGGGGGTAACAATGAGCAGTTCTTC. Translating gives CAIRAEGGNNEQFF.

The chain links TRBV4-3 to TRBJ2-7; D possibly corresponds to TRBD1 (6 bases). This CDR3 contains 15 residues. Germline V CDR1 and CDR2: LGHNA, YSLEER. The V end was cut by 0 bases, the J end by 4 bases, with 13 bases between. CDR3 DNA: TGCGCCAGCAGCCAAGATCCAGGGGCGGTGTACGAGCAGTACTTC. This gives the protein CASSQDPGAVYEQYF.

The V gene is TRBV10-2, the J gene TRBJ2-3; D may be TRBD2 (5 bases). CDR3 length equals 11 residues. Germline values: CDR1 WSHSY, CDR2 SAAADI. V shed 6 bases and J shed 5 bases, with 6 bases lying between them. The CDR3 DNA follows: TGCGCCAGCAGGGCGGGAGATACGCAGTATTTT. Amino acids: CASRAGDTQYF.

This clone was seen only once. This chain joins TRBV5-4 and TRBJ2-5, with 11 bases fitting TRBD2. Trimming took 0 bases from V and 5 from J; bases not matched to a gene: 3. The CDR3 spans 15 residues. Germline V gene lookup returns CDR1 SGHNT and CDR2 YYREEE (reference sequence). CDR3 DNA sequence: TGTGCCAGCAGCTTGGCACTAGCGGGAGCGGAGACCCAGTACTTC. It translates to CASSLALAGAETQYF.

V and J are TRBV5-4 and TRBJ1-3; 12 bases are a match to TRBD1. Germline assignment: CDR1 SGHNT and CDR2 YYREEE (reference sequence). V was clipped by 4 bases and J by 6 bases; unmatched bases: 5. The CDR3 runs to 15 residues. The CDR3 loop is CASSMGQGASNTIYF. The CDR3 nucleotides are TGTGCCAGCAGCATGGGACAGGGGGCCTCAAACACCATATATTTT.

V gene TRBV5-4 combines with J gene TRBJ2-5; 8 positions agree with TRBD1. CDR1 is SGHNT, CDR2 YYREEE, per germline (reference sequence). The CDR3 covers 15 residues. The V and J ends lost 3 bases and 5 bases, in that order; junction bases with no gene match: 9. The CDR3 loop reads CASSSRDRYEETQYF. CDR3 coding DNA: TGTGCCAGCAGCTCACGGGACAGGTATGAGGAGACCCAGTACTTC.

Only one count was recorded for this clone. CDR3 residues: CASSSREWRNQPQHF. In DNA form, the CDR3 reads TGTGCCAGCAGTTCCCGGGAGTGGCGCAATCAGCCCCAGCATTTT. The J gene is TRBJ1-5, the V gene TRBV28; the D is unclear. V was cut by 4 bases and J by 2 bases, with 12 bases left in between. The CDR3 is 15 residues long. Germline V CDR1 and CDR2: MDHEN, SYDVKM.

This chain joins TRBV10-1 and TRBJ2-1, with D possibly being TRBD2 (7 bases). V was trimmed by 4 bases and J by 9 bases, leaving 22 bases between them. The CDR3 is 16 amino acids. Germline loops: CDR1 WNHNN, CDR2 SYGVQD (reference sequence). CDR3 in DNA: TGCGCCAGCAGTGTGGGGGCCGGACTAGTCTTAGGTGAGCAGTTCTTC. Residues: CASSVGAGLVLGEQFF.

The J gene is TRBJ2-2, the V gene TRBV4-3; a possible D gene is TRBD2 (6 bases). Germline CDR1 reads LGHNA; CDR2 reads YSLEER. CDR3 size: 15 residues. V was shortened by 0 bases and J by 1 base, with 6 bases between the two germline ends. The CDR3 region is CASSQERGNTGELFF. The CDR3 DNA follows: TGCGCCAGCAGCCAAGAGCGGGGGAACACCGGGGAGCTGTTTTTT.

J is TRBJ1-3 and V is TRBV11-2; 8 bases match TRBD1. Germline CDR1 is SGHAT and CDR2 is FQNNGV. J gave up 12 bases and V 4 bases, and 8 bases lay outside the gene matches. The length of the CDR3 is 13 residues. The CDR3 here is CASSSRDRRGIYF. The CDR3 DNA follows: TGTGCCAGCAGCTCGCGGGACAGGAGAGGCATATATTTT.

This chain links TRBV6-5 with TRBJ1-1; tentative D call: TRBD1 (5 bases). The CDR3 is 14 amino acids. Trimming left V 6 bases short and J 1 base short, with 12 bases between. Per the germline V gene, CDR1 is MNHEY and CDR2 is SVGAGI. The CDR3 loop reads CASRRGGWNTEAFF. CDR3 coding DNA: TGTGCCAGCAGACGGGGGGGATGGAACACTGAAGCTTTCTTT.

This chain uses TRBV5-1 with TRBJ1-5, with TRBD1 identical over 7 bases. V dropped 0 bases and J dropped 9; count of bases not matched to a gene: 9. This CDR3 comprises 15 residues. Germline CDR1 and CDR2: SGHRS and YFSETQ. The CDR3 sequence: CASSLDAGGRRPQHF. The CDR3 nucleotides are TGCGCCAGCAGCTTGGACGCAGGGGGACGACGGCCCCAGCATTTT. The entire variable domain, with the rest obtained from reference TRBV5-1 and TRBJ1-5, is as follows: KAGVTQTPRYLIKTRGQQVTLSCSPISGHRSVSWYQQTPGQGLQFLFEYFSETQRNKGNFPGRFSGRQFSNSRSEMNVSTLELGDSALYLCASSLDAGGRRPQHFGDGTRLSIL.